The 18 T cell receptor beta chains presented below share a single source sample, sequenced in a study of prognosis after radiotherapy for stage I lung cancer. CDR3 of TCR beta was amplified from genomic DNA via a two-round multiplex PCR. Round-one PCR had primers specific to each TRBV and TRBJ gene. Via MiXCR, TCRdb re-called the multiplex PCR reads, giving one row per CDR3 protein. Of around 31,000 distinct CDR3 sequences in the sample, 25% to 40% were seen once. Material: PBMCs, obtained before or after stereotactic body radiation therapy (not recorded which). Source of these receptors: a donor at least 50 years old with non-small cell lung cancer.

V usage is TRBV20-1 and J usage is TRBJ1-6; D is uncertain. The CDR3 length is 14 residues. Germline CDR1 and CDR2: DFQATT and SNEGSKA (reference sequence). V lost 4 bases and J lost 3, with 10 bases in between. In nucleotides, the CDR3 is TGCAGTGCTAATCAGAATTTCTATAATTCACCCCTCCACTTT. Translation: CSANQNFYNSPLHF.

A note on this clonotype: A read error may be the cause here, since a much bigger clone is one base away. The chain carries TRBV3-1 and TRBJ1-1; tentatively, D is TRBD1 (5 bases). Germline V gene sequence: CDR1 LGHDT, CDR2 YNNKEL (reference sequence). The CDR3 spans 17 residues. The CDR3 sequence: CASSQDSTRGAATEAIF. The CDR3 DNA sequence: TGTGCCAGCAGCCAAGACTCTACACGGGGCGCGGCCACTGAAGCTATCTTT.

This chain links TRBV6-1 with TRBJ2-5; D may be TRBD2 (6 bases). The germline V gene encodes CDR1 MNHNS and CDR2 SASEGT. The CDR3 runs to 15 residues. Trimming cost V 7 bases and J 2 bases, with 17 bases left between them. The CDR3 DNA reads TGTGCCAGCACTTTCTTGGCGGGGAGGCAAGAGACCCAGTACTTC. Residues: CASTFLAGRQETQYF.

At least ten counts were recorded for this clonotype. The V gene is TRBV19, the J gene TRBJ2-1; D is perhaps TRBD2 (6 bases). Per the germline V gene, CDR1 is LNHDA and CDR2 is SQIVND (reference sequence). With 5 bases removed from V and 10 bases from J, the gap between germline ends came to 9 bases. The CDR3 has 11 amino acids. CDR3 coding DNA: TGTGCCAGTAGTCCTGGACTAGAGCAGTTCTTC. This translates into CASSPGLEQFF.

This clonotype was counted at least ten times. The chain couples TRBV9 to TRBJ2-2; the match to TRBD2 covers 10 bases. Germline V gives CDR1 SGDLS, CDR2 YYNGEE. J lost 3 bases, V lost 3 bases, and 8 bases had no gene match. The CDR3 is 17 amino acids. The CDR3 DNA follows: TGTGCCAGCAGCGACCAACTAGCGGGATCGGACACCGGGGAGCTGTTTTTT. It encodes CASSDQLAGSDTGELFF. The full variable domain, in which reference TRBV9 and TRBJ2-2 provide the parts outside the CDR3, is DSGVTQTPKHLITATGQRVTLRCSPRSGDLSVYWYQQSLDQGLQFLIQYYNGEERAKGNILERFSAQQFPDLHSELNLSSLELGDSALYFCASSDQLAGSDTGELFFGEGSRLTVL.

With regard to this clonotype: This sequence may be a read error, since a much larger clone differs from it by one base. The J gene is TRBJ1-4, the V gene TRBV2, with unresolved D. Trimming removed 1 base at V and 8 bases at J, with 8 bases between. The CDR3 totals 13 residues. Germline V gene sequence: CDR1 SNHLY, CDR2 FYNNEI. This CDR3 reads CASSEVPEEKLFF. CDR3 in DNA: TGTGCCAGCAGTGAAGTGCCGGAGGAAAAACTGTTTTTT. The full variable domain, rest sourced from reference TRBV2 and TRBJ1-4, is EPEVTQTPSHQVTQMGQEVILRCVPISNHLYFYWYRQILGQKVEFLVSFYNNEISEKSEIFDDQFSVERPDGSNFTLKIRSTKLEDSAMYFCASSEVPEEKLFFGSGTQLSVL.

This clonotype has ten or more counts. This chain links TRBV24-1 with TRBJ2-1; TRBD2 agrees at 12 bases. Germline V lookup: CDR1 KGHDR, CDR2 SFDVKD. Trimming took 4 bases from V and 2 from J; bases not matched to a gene: 2. The CDR3 loop spans 16 amino acids. CDR3 sequence reads: CATSDRTSGTYNEQFF. CDR3 DNA sequence: TGTGCCACCAGTGACCGGACTAGCGGGACCTACAATGAGCAGTTCTTC.

This clonotype was observed at least ten times. The rearrangement uses TRBV6-1 and TRBJ1-6; a possible D gene is TRBD1 (6 bases). V gave up 2 bases and J gave up 8 bases, with 16 bases separating them. This CDR3 comprises 16 residues. Germline loops: CDR1 MNHNS, CDR2 SASEGT. The CDR3 protein is CASSEMLQGFYSPLHF. For the CDR3, the DNA is TGTGCCAGCAGTGAAATGCTACAGGGCTTTTATTCACCCCTCCACTTT.

The sample holds many counts of this clonotype. V usage is TRBV6-1 and J usage is TRBJ2-1; 14 nucleotides line up with TRBD2. This CDR3 comprises 15 residues. The V gene end was trimmed by 7 bases and the J gene end by 7 bases; junction bases not matched to a gene: 6. The germline V gene encodes CDR1 MNHNS and CDR2 SASEGT. The CDR3 coding sequence is TGTGCCAGCATTTCCGGGACTAGCGGGAGTAATGAGCAGTTCTTC. Translating it yields CASISGTSGSNEQFF.

In this sample, this clonotype turned up many times. The chain links TRBV2 to TRBJ2-7, with 12 bases aligning to TRBD2. Per the germline V gene, CDR1 is SNHLY and CDR2 is FYNNEI. The CDR3 has 14 amino acids. After removal of 6 bases from V and 3 bases from J, the junction contained 3 bases not matched to a gene. The CDR3 nucleotides are TGTGCCAGCAGATCGACTAGCGGGGGCTACGAGCAGTACTTC. Its protein product is CASRSTSGGYEQYF. The full variable domain, rest sourced from reference TRBV2 and TRBJ2-7, is EPEVTQTPSHQVTQMGQEVILRCVPISNHLYFYWYRQILGQKVEFLVSFYNNEISEKSEIFDDQFSVERPDGSNFTLKIRSTKLEDSAMYFCASRSTSGGYEQYFGPGTRLTVT.

The chain combines TRBV7-9 with TRBJ2-7; 8 nucleotides align to TRBD1. The CDR3 consists of 14 residues. The germline V gene has CDR1 SEHNR and CDR2 FQNEAQ (reference sequence). V lost 5 bases to trimming and J lost 3 bases; unmatched junction nucleotides: 6. The CDR3 sequence is CASSPPTGDYEQYF. In DNA form, the CDR3 reads TGTGCCAGCAGCCCTCCGACAGGGGACTACGAGCAGTACTTC.

This clonotype was detected ten times or more. The chain joins TRBV5-1 to TRBJ2-6; D is unclear. In germline, CDR1 is SGHRS, CDR2 YFSETQ. Trimming left V 0 bases short and J 0 bases short, with 10 bases between. There are 17 residues in the CDR3. CDR3 bases: TGCGCCAGCAGCTTGGCAAGTACGGGCTCTGGGGCCAACGTCCTGACTTTC. It codes for CASSLASTGSGANVLTF.

About this clonotype: This is likely an artifact of a read error, given a far larger clone one base away. The chain combines TRBV7-3 with TRBJ1-2, with 9 nucleotides matching TRBD1. The CDR3 extends over 17 amino acids. With V trimmed by 3 bases and J by 1 base, 9 bases remained unmatched. The germline gives CDR1 SGHTA, CDR2 FQGTGA. The CDR3 reads CASSLKGQGPYNYGYTF. CDR3 nucleotides: TGTGCCAGCAGCTTGAAGGGACAGGGACCGTATAACTATGGCTACACCTTC.

Turning to this clonotype: A clone one base away is much larger, so this may be a read error. This sequence joins TRBV6-2 or TRBV6-3 and TRBJ2-4, with 9 bases lining up with TRBD2. The ends lost 6 bases at V and 7 bases at J; junction bases unmatched: 10. CDR1 and CDR2 (germline): MNHEY, SVGEGT. This CDR3 comprises 15 residues. This CDR3 is CASSDLAGSKNIQYF. Written as DNA, the CDR3 is TGTGCCAGCAGCGACCTAGCGGGATCGAAGAACATTCAGTACTTC.

This clonotype was counted at least ten times. This chain links TRBV6-1 with TRBJ1-5; tentatively, D is TRBD1 (6 bases). Trimming removed 9 bases from V and 1 base from J, with 25 bases in between. The length of the CDR3 is 18 residues. Germline V gene data show CDR1 as MNHNS and CDR2 as SASEGT. The CDR3 loop reads CASSRDNLAGISNQPQHF. For the CDR3, the DNA is TGTGCCAGTAGTAGGGACAACTTAGCGGGGATAAGCAATCAGCCCCAGCATTTT.

About this clonotype itself: A read error likely explains this, since a far larger clone differs by one base. The rearrangement uses TRBV6-1 and TRBJ2-2; the D gene is possibly TRBD2 (6 bases). Looked up from germline, CDR1 is MNHNS and CDR2 is SASEGT. The CDR3 covers 15 residues. CDR3 in amino acids: CANSYLGGGTGELFF. In DNA, the CDR3 is TGTGCCAACAGTTACTTGGGGGGAGGCACCGGGGAGCTGTTTTTT.

This clonotype was seen many times. J is TRBJ2-2 and V is TRBV7-8; 9 bases line up with TRBD1. The CDR3 totals 14 residues. From germline, CDR1 is SGHVS and CDR2 FQNEAQ. The V gene end was trimmed by 5 bases and the J gene end by 7 bases; junction bases not matched to a gene: 5. CDR3 sequence: CASSPGQGIGELFF. Written as DNA, the CDR3 is TGTGCCAGCAGCCCGGGACAGGGCATCGGGGAGCTGTTTTTT.

This clonotype was observed many times. The gene calls are TRBV24-1 and TRBJ2-3; D is undetermined. V lost 5 bases and J 0 bases, leaving 8 bases between the germline ends. This CDR3 has 14 amino acids. The germline V gene has CDR1 KGHDR and CDR2 SFDVKD. CDR3 coding DNA: TGTGCCACCAGTGCATACCCCAGCACAGATACGCAGTATTTT. Its protein product is CATSAYPSTDTQYF.